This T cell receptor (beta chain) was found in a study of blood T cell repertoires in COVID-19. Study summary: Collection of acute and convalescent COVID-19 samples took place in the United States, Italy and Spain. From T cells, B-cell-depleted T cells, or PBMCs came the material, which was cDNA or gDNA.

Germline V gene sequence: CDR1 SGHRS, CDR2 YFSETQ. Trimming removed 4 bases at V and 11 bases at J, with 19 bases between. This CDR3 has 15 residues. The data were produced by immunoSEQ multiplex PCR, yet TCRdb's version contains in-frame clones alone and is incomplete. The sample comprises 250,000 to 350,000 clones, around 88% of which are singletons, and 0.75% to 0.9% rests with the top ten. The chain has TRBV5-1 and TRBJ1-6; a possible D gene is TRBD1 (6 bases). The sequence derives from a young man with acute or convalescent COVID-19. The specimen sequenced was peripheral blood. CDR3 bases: TGCGCCAGCAGCCTATCAGGGGAGGGAACCGCACCCCTCCACTTT. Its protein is CASSLSGEGTAPLHF.